The T cell receptor (beta chain) under discussion was sequenced for a study of PD-1 blockade in classical Hodgkin lymphoma. Here immunoSEQ multiplex PCR was the method, and the copy in TCRdb shows in-frame clones only, minus some. Seen here are over 25,000 clones, about 85% observed once, and the top ten hold approximately 0.49%. Time point: cycle 4 day 1 (C4D1), after around six weeks of nivolumab. Every single patient, without exception, relapsed after autologous stem cell transplantation, and brentuximab vedotin exposure varied. Magnetic negative selection was used to purify CD4+ T cells from thawed PBMCs. The CDR3 contains 17 residues. The germline V gene encodes CDR1 MGHRA and CDR2 YSYEKL. V lost 3 bases, J lost 3 bases, and 18 bases lay in between. Concerning this clone itself: Its target is unknown.

Study results and caveats: There was a significant rise in CD4+ TCR diversity by C4D1, with no such rise for CD8+. It was reported that newly diagnosed patients had less baseline TCR diversity than healthy donors.

The sequence came from a human donor with classical Hodgkin lymphoma. V is TRBV4-1 and J is TRBJ1-5, with D perhaps matching TRBD1 (5 bases). The sample was CD4+ T cells from blood, taken before the fourth cycle of nivolumab. The CDR3 DNA follows: TGCGCCAGCAGCCAGTCTCAGGGAGACGCAGTCAATCAGCCCCAGCATTTT. Its protein is CASSQSQGDAVNQPQHF.